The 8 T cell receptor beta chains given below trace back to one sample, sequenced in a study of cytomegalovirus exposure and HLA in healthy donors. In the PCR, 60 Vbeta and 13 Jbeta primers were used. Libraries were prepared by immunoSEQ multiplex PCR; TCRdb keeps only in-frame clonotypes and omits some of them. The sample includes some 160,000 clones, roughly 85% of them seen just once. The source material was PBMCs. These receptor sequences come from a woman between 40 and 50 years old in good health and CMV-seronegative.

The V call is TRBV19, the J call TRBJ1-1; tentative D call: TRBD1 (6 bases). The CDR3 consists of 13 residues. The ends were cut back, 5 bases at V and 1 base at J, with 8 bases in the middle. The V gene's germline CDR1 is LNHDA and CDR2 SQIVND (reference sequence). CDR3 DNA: TGTGCCAGTAGTGTGACAGGGAACACTGAAGCTTTCTTT. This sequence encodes CASSVTGNTEAFF.

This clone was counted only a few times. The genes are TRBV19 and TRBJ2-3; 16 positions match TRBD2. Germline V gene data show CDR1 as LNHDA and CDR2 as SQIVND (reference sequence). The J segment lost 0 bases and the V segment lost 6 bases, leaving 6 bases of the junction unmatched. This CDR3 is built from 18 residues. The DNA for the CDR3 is TGTGCCAGTAGCCGGGGACTAGCGGGGGGGCCCAGCACAGATACGCAGTATTTT. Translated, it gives CASSRGLAGGPSTDTQYF.

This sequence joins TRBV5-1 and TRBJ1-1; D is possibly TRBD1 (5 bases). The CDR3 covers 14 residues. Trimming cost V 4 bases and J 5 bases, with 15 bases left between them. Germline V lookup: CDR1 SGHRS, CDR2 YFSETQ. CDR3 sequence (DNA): TGCGCCAGCAGCACAAAAGAAGGGGAAACTGAAGCTTTCTTT. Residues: CASSTKEGETEAFF. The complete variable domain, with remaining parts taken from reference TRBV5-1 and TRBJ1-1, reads KAGVTQTPRYLIKTRGQQVTLSCSPISGHRSVSWYQQTPGQGLQFLFEYFSETQRNKGNFPGRFSGRQFSNSRSEMNVSTLELGDSALYLCASSTKEGETEAFFGQGTRLTVV.

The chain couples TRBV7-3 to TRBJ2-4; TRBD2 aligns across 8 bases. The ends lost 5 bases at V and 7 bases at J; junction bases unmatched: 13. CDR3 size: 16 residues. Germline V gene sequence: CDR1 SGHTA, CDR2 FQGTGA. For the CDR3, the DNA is TGTGCCAGCAGCCCCGGGAGGGGGGTCGTCGATAACATTCAGTACTTC. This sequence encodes CASSPGRGVVDNIQYF.

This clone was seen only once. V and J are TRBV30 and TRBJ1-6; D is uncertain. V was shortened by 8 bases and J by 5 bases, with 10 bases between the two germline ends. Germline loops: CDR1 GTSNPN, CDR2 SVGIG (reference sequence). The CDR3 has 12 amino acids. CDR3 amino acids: CARSQDNSPLHF. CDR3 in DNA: TGTGCCCGCAGCCAGGATAATTCACCCCTCCACTTT.

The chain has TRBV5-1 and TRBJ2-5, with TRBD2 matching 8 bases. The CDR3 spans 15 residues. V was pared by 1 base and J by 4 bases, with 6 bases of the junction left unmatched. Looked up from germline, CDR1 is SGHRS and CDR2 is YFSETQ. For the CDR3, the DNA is TGCGCCAGCAGCTTGTCGGGGGGGTTTATAGAGACCCAGTACTTC. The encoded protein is CASSLSGGFIETQYF.

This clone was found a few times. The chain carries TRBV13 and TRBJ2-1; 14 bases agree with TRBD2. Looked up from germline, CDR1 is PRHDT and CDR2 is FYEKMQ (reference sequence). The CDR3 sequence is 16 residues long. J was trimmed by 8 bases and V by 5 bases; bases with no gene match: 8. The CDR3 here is CASSPPTSGGADEQFF. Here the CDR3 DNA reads TGTGCCAGCAGCCCCCCGACTAGCGGGGGGGCGGATGAGCAGTTCTTC.

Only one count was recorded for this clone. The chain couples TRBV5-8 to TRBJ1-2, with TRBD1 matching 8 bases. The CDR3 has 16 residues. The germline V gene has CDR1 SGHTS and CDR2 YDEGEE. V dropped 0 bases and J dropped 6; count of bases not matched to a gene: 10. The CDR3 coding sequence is TGTGCCAGCAGCTTGGTACGGGGCAGGGGGCGTCATGGCTACACCTTC. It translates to CASSLVRGRGRHGYTF.